The clone carrying this T cell receptor (beta chain) has ten or more counts. Antigen specificity is unknown. This sample stems from a study of regulatory T cells in long-lasting Graves disease. On the study more broadly: Persistent Graves' disease required over 5 years of antithyroid drugs and positive TSH receptor antibodies. Notes on the study in general: Thyroid tissue was not studied; only peripheral blood was. Newly diagnosed patients had higher TCR diversity than persistent Graves' patients did.

Regarding time point: persistent/refractory GD, antithyroid drugs over 5 years with positive TRAb. Following extraction of RNA from PBMCs, that RNA was used to make the TCR library. Through Arm-PCR of CDR3 regions and iRepertoire HTBI primers, TCR beta libraries were built. Via MiXCR, TCRdb re-called the multiplex PCR reads, giving one row per CDR3 protein. Among 400,000 to 450,000 distinct CDR3 sequences listed, roughly a quarter were seen once. This CDR3 has 11 residues. CDR1 and CDR2 (germline): SNHLY, FYNNEI. The V gene lost 3 bases and the J gene lost 11 bases, with 8 bases spanning the gap. The chain couples TRBV2 to TRBJ2-4; D gene uncertain. The TCR comes from a female donor with Graves disease. Sample: peripheral blood mononuclear cells (PBMCs), taken when the disease was refractory, from a patient treated with antithyroid drugs. CDR3 in amino acids: CASSDQRLQYF. The CDR3 bases are TGTGCCAGCAGTGACCAGAGACTTCAGTACTTC.